This entry features one TCR beta chain sequence. The antigen remains unidentified. The data derive from a study of cytomegalovirus exposure and HLA in healthy donors. Overall study findings and caveats: There were several of the most significant clusters that appeared linked to common viral pathogens in a later analysis.

Germline CDR1 reads SQVTM; CDR2 reads ANQGSEA. The CDR3 is made up of 12 amino acids. V was cut by 5 bases and J by 5 bases, with 12 bases left in between. 13 Jbeta primers and 60 Vbeta primers were used for the PCR. TCRdb keeps only in-frame clones here, not all; method: immunoSEQ multiplex PCR. The repertoire holds some 13,000 clones, roughly 63% seen once, with about a sixth in the top ten. This clonotype was sampled from a woman aged 45-65 years in good health and CMV-seropositive. This chain connects TRBV29-1 to TRBJ1-1; D gene ambiguous. Sequencing was done on a sample of PBMCs. CDR3 protein: CSVWGVGTEAFF. CDR3 in DNA: TGCAGCGTTTGGGGAGTGGGGACTGAAGCTTTCTTT. The variable domain in full, completed from reference TRBV29-1 and TRBJ1-1, reads SAVISQKPSRDICQRGTSLTIQCQVDSQVTMMFWYRQQPGQSLTLIATANQGSEATYESGFVIDKFPISRPNLTFSTLTVSNMSPEDSSIYLCSVWGVGTEAFFGQGTRLTVV.